The clone carrying this T cell receptor (beta chain) was recorded a few times. Its specificity is not known. The CDR3 loop spans 12 amino acids. V was cut by 6 bases and J by 5 bases, with 8 bases left in between. The germline CDR1 and CDR2 sequences are SNHLY and FYNNEI. The sample originates from a study of blood T cells in healthy people across ages. Alongside a J-beta primer mix, a sample-barcoded 5' primer served in a second PCR lasting 7 to 11 cycles. One entry per CDR3 protein, called by TCRdb with MiXCR from the 5' RACE reads. The table lists some 710,000 distinct CDR3 sequences, about a fifth of them singletons. The study's findings and limits: It was the long-lived donors that had more naive CD4+ cells and higher diversity than aged donors.

The clonotype was recovered from a man between 65 and 80 years old in good health. The chain joins TRBV2 to TRBJ2-1, with D possibly TRBD2 on 5 matching bases. Sequencing was performed on blood. The CDR3 DNA reads as TGTGCCAGCAGCGTACTAGACAATGAGCAGTTCTTC. This sequence encodes CASSVLDNEQFF.